These 15 T cell receptor beta chains share one sample of origin, sequenced in a study of shared clonotypes between healthy human individuals. The data were produced by immunoSEQ multiplex PCR, yet TCRdb's version contains in-frame clones alone and is incomplete. The data hold around 500,000 clones, with approximately 79% observed a single time. The sample was PBMCs. Source of these receptors: a woman aged 40 to 50 in good health. Some clones in this sample may be carry-over from other donors' samples.

The chain couples TRBV5-1 to TRBJ2-1; 9 bases match TRBD1. This CDR3 has 14 residues. The J segment lost 7 bases and the V segment lost 7 bases, leaving 9 bases of the junction unmatched. The germline CDR1 and CDR2 sequences are SGHRS and YFSETQ. The CDR3 loop reads CASGDRGAINEQFF. The CDR3 DNA follows: TGCGCCAGCGGTGACAGGGGGGCAATTAATGAGCAGTTCTTC.

The V call is TRBV27, the J call TRBJ2-7, with D possibly being TRBD2 (5 bases). With 0 bases removed from V and 1 base from J, the gap between germline ends came to 7 bases. The CDR3 runs to 14 residues. Germline loops: CDR1 MNHEY, CDR2 SMNVEV (reference sequence). The CDR3, as DNA: TGTGCCAGCAGTTTATCAGAGGGATCCTACGAGCAGTACTTC. Translating it yields CASSLSEGSYEQYF.

This chain links TRBV18 with TRBJ2-1; TRBD1 might be the D (5 bases). Germline V CDR1 and CDR2: KGHSH, LQKENI. The V end lost 3 bases, the J end lost 2 bases, and 11 bases lay between the germline ends. The CDR3 is 15 residues long. For the CDR3, the DNA is TGTGCCAGCTCACCGCAGGGCTCAACCTACAATGAGCAGTTCTTC. Protein: CASSPQGSTYNEQFF.

This chain connects TRBV2 to TRBJ2-7; 8 bases are shared with TRBD1. The CDR3 sequence is 14 residues long. V was pared by 5 bases and J by 0 bases, with 3 bases of the junction left unmatched. The V gene's germline CDR1 is SNHLY and CDR2 FYNNEI. The DNA of the CDR3 is TGTGCCAGCAGTAGGGACAGGAGCTCCTACGAGCAGTACTTC. Residues: CASSRDRSSYEQYF.

This rearrangement joins TRBV28 to TRBJ2-4; tentatively, D is TRBD1 or TRBD2 (5 bases each). Trimming took 1 base from V and 5 from J, leaving 12 bases between them. CDR1 MDHEN and CDR2 SYDVKM come from the germline V gene. The CDR3 covers 15 residues. The chain's CDR3 is CASSLSGADQNIQYF. The CDR3, as DNA: TGTGCCAGCAGTTTATCCGGGGCGGATCAAAACATTCAGTACTTC.

In DNA form, the CDR3 reads TGTGCCAGCAGCACATTTAGCGGAAGATACAATGAGCAGTTCTTC. Amino acid sequence: CASSTFSGRYNEQFF. This chain uses TRBV7-2 with TRBJ2-1; TRBD2 might be the D (6 bases). The CDR3 extends over 15 amino acids. Trimming left V 5 bases short and J 4 bases short, with 15 bases between. From germline, CDR1 is SGHTA and CDR2 FQGNSA.

The chain links TRBV6-1 to TRBJ2-2, with D perhaps TRBD1 (6 bases). V lost 7 bases and J 5 bases, leaving 14 bases between the germline ends. The CDR3 sequence is 14 residues long. Germline loops: CDR1 MNHNS, CDR2 SASEGT. For the CDR3, the DNA is TGTGCCAGCAAGGTGGGACACCTAACCGGGGAGCTGTTTTTT. It translates to CASKVGHLTGELFF.

The chain has TRBV6-1 and TRBJ1-3; weak D call: TRBD1 (5 bases). The V end was cut by 6 bases, the J end by 6 bases, with 9 bases between. Germline loops: CDR1 MNHNS, CDR2 SASEGT. The CDR3 covers 12 residues. CDR3 in amino acids: CASSRRENTIYF. In DNA, the CDR3 is TGTGCCAGCAGCCGCAGGGAAAACACCATATATTTT.

The J gene is TRBJ1-2, the V gene TRBV5-4, with TRBD1 as a possible D gene (6 bases). The CDR3 is 14 residues long. CDR1 SGHNT and CDR2 YYREEE come from the germline V gene (reference sequence). V was clipped by 4 bases and J by 2 bases, with 12 bases between them. The CDR3 reads CASSRGRGNYGYTF. The CDR3 coding sequence is TGTGCCAGCAGCAGGGGGAGGGGAAACTATGGCTACACCTTC.

The V and J genes are TRBV5-6 and TRBJ1-2; D remains unclear. The germline CDR1 and CDR2 sequences are SGHDT and YYEEEE. V lost 0 bases, J lost 7 bases, and 13 bases lay in between. CDR3 length: 14 amino acids. The CDR3 spells CASSLGQLQRGYTF. The CDR3 region has the DNA TGTGCCAGCAGCTTGGGGCAGTTACAGCGTGGCTACACCTTC.

The chain carries TRBV28 and TRBJ2-7; D is unresolved. The CDR3 is 15 residues long. V was clipped by 3 bases and J by 3 bases, with 15 bases between them. Germline V gene data show CDR1 as MDHEN and CDR2 as SYDVKM. The DNA for the CDR3 is TGTGCCAGCAGTTTCGAGACCGTGGGCCACTACGAGCAGTACTTC. This sequence encodes CASSFETVGHYEQYF.

The chain uses TRBV4-2 and TRBJ2-3, with D possibly matching TRBD2 (6 bases). Germline values: CDR1 LGHNA, CDR2 YNFKEQ. This CDR3 spans 19 amino acids. With 0 bases removed from V and 6 bases from J, the gap between germline ends came to 25 bases. The CDR3 DNA follows: TGTGCCAGCAGCCAAGATTTTGTGCGAGAGGGAGGTGTGGGTGATACGCAGTATTTT. Its translation is CASSQDFVREGGVGDTQYF.

With respect to this clone: The identical CDR3 is also encoded by other nucleotide sequences in the sample. This chain uses TRBV7-7 with TRBJ2-2; D remains ambiguous. The CDR3 has 14 amino acids. Deletions cut 5 bases from V and 2 bases from J, with 9 bases between. Germline loops: CDR1 SSHAT, CDR2 FNYEAQ (reference sequence). CDR3 sequence: CASSRDGNTGELFF. The CDR3 region has the DNA TGTGCCAGCAGCCGAGACGGTAACACCGGGGAGCTGTTTTTT. Looking up the rest from reference TRBV7-7 and TRBJ2-2 gives the full variable domain: GAGVSQSPRYKVTKRGQDVTLRCDPISSHATLYWYQQALGQGPEFLTYFNYEAQPDKSGLPSDRFSAERPEGSISTLTIQRTEQRDSAMYRCASSRDGNTGELFFGEGSRLTVL.

This clone has only a few counts. The chain has TRBV9 and TRBJ2-1; 16 bases map to TRBD2. Trimming removed 3 bases from V and 1 base from J; junction bases left unmatched: 7. The length of the CDR3 is 19 residues. CDR1 SGDLS and CDR2 YYNGEE come from the germline V gene. The CDR3 protein is CASSARGLAGGRSYNEQFF. The CDR3, as DNA: TGTGCCAGCAGCGCCCGGGGACTAGCGGGAGGGAGGTCCTACAATGAGCAGTTCTTC.

The V call is TRBV19, the J call TRBJ2-7, with 10 bases matching TRBD2. The CDR3 contains 15 residues. With 7 bases clipped from V and 4 bases from J, the junction kept 10 bases outside the gene matches. Germline CDR1 and CDR2: LNHDA and SQIVND (reference sequence). The CDR3 loop is CASMITSGTTYEQYF. CDR3 DNA sequence: TGTGCCAGTATGATAACTAGCGGGACAACATACGAGCAGTACTTC.